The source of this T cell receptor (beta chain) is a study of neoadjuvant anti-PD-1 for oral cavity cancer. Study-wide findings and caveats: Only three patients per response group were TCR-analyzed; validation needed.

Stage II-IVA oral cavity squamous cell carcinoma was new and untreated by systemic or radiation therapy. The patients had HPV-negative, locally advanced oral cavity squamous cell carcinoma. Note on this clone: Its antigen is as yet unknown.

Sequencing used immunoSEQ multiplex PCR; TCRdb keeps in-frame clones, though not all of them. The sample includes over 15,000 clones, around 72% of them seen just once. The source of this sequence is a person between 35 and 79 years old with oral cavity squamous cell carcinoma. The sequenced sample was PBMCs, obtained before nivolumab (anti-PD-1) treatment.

CDR3 DNA: TGTGCCAGCACTGCCGGGACAGGGGCGCGAGGCTACACCTTC. Its protein product is CASTAGTGARGYTF. This rearrangement joins TRBV6-1 to TRBJ1-2; 10 bases line up with TRBD1. The CDR3 covers 14 residues. The V gene end was trimmed by 7 bases and the J gene end by 8 bases; junction bases not matched to a gene: 10. Germline V gene sequence: CDR1 MNHNS, CDR2 SASEGT.